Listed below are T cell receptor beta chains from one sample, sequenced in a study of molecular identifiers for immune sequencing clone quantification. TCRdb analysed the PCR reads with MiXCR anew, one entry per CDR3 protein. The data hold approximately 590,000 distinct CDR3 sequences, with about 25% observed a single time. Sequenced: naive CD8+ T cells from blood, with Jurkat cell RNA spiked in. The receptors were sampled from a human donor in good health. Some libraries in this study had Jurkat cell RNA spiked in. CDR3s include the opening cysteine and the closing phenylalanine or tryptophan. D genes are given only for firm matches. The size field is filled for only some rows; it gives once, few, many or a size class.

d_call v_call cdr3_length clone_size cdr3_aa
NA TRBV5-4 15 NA CASSLAAGANSPLHF
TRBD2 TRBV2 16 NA CASRGGLARNTGELFF
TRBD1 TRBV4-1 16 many CASSQERTGGYQPQHF
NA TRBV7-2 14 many CASRRGDSNQPQHF
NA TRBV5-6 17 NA CASSLLVGLESNQPQHF
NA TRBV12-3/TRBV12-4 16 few CASSPTTGGALYGYTF
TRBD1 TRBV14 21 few CASSPQLLVTGGVGANQPQHF
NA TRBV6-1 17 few CASSEILSTGRTDTQYF
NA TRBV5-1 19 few CASSFHLIGTRVSYNEQFF
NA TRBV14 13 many CASSPDLQETQYF